This T cell receptor (beta chain) comes out of a study of OX40 agonist ivuxolimab in advanced cancers. This clone was seen once. Using immunoSEQ multiplex PCR, the repertoire was profiled, and TCRdb retains in-frame clones only, with some absent. The sample has 25,000 to 40,000 clones, approximately 88% seen once. The sequences come from CD4+ or CD8+ T cells sorted from blood, collected in a trial of the OX40 agonist ivuxolimab. This sequence was found in an adult with an advanced solid tumor such as melanoma, head and neck, liver or kidney cancer.

The CDR3 nucleotides are TGTGCCAGCAGCGCGGACATAGGTGCAGGCTACACCTTC. This codes for CASSADIGAGYTF. This chain connects TRBV5-5 to TRBJ1-2; D possibly corresponds to TRBD1 (5 bases). V lost 4 bases and J lost 8, with 15 bases in between. This CDR3 comprises 13 residues. Germline V CDR1 and CDR2: SGHKS, YYEKEE (reference sequence).